The 7 T cell receptor beta chains listed next were all sequenced from one sample in a study of cytomegalovirus exposure and HLA in healthy donors. In the PCR, 60 Vbeta and 13 Jbeta primers were used. Data came from immunoSEQ multiplex PCR; TCRdb stores just in-frame clones and leaves some out. The data show some 110,000 clones, with about 79% seen just once and approximately 6.3% held by the top ten. Sequenced: PBMCs. Source of these receptors: a man in his 60s in good health and CMV-seropositive.

The V call is TRBV5-1, the J call TRBJ2-5, with TRBD2 as a possible D gene (5 bases). CDR1 is SGHRS, CDR2 YFSETQ, per germline. The CDR3 is 13 residues long. The V and J ends lost 2 bases and 2 bases respectively, with 7 bases between them. The CDR3 nucleotides read TGCGCCAGCAGCTTACGGGGTCAAGAGACCCAGTACTTC. Translated, it gives CASSLRGQETQYF.

This clone came up once. This chain joins TRBV2 and TRBJ2-7; a possible D gene is TRBD1 (6 bases). Germline CDR1 and CDR2: SNHLY and FYNNEI. This CDR3 contains 13 residues. Trimming stripped 7 bases from V and 3 bases from J, with 13 bases between. CDR3 sequence: CASNVDRDYEQYF. As DNA, the CDR3 is TGTGCCAGCAATGTGGACAGAGACTACGAGCAGTACTTC.

This clone was detected only a few times. The chain is built from TRBV5-1 and TRBJ2-7; the D gene is possibly TRBD2 (6 bases). The V gene's germline CDR1 is SGHRS and CDR2 YFSETQ. This CDR3 spans 14 amino acids. The V gene lost 1 base and the J gene lost 2 bases, with 10 bases spanning the gap. This CDR3 reads CASSLWGEAYEQYF. CDR3 bases: TGCGCCAGCAGCTTGTGGGGGGAAGCCTACGAGCAGTACTTC.

This clone was counted between two and nine times. This sequence joins TRBV2 and TRBJ2-3; 11 bases agree with TRBD2. The CDR3 covers 17 residues. Germline V gene data show CDR1 as SNHLY and CDR2 as FYNNEI. The ends lost 2 bases at V and 4 bases at J; junction bases unmatched: 8. CDR3 sequence reads: CASSETVAGGPSDTQYF. CDR3 sequence (DNA): TGTGCCAGCAGTGAAACGGTAGCGGGGGGGCCCTCAGATACGCAGTATTTT.

In its sample, this clone was seen a few times. This sequence joins TRBV5-1 and TRBJ2-1; 8 bases are a match to TRBD2. Germline V gene data show CDR1 as SGHRS and CDR2 as YFSETQ. V lost 1 base, J lost 7 bases, and 4 bases stayed unmatched. CDR3 size: 14 residues. This chain's CDR3 is CASSLSTSGNEQFF. In DNA, the CDR3 is TGCGCCAGCAGCTTGTCAACTAGCGGTAATGAGCAGTTCTTC.

The chain is built from TRBV7-2 and TRBJ2-1; D ambiguous. V was clipped by 7 bases and J by 5 bases, with 18 bases between them. Germline V gene lookup returns CDR1 SGHTA and CDR2 FQGNSA. This CDR3 spans 15 amino acids. CDR3 amino acids: CASTPRVGRDNEQFF. CDR3 nucleotides: TGTGCCAGCACCCCTCGAGTGGGCAGAGACAATGAGCAGTTCTTC.

This rearrangement joins TRBV11-1 to TRBJ2-5, with 7 bases that match TRBD1. From germline, CDR1 is SGHAT and CDR2 FQDESV (reference sequence). Trimming took 1 base from V and 6 from J; bases not matched to a gene: 8. The CDR3 is 15 residues long. The CDR3 is CASSLDPGQLKTQYF. DNA of the CDR3: TGTGCCAGCAGCTTAGACCCGGGACAGTTAAAGACCCAGTACTTC.